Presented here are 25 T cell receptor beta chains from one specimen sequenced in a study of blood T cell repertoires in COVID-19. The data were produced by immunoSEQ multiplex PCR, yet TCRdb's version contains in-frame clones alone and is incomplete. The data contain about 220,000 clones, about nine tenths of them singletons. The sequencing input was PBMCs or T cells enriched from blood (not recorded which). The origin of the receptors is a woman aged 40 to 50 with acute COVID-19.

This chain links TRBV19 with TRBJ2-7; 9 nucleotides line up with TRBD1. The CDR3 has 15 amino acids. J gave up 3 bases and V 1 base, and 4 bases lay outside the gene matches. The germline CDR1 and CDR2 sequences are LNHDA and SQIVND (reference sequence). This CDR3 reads CASSIGTGEHYEQYV. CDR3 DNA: TGTGCCAGTAGTATAGGGACAGGGGAACACTACGAGCAGTACGTC.

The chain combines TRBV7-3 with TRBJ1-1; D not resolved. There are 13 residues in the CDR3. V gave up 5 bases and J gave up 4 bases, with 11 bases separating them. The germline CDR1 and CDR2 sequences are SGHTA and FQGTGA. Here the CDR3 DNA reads TGTGCCAGCAGCCCGGCTGGGCCCACTGAAGCTTTCTTT. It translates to CASSPAGPTEAFF. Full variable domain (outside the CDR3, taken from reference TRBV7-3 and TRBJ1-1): GAGVSQTPSNKVTEKGKYVELRCDPISGHTALYWYRQSLGQGPEFLIYFQGTGAADDSGLPNDRFFAVRPEGSVSTLKIQRTERGDSAVYLCASSPAGPTEAFFGQGTRLTVV.

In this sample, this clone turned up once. The CDR3 loop reads CASSNRQGPQPQHF. CDR3 coding DNA: TGTGCCAGCAGTAACAGACAGGGACCTCAGCCCCAGCATTTT. The chain couples TRBV6-5 to TRBJ1-5; 7 bases are a match to TRBD1. Germline CDR1 reads MNHEY; CDR2 reads SVGAGI. The CDR3 is 14 residues long. V was clipped by 5 bases and J by 6 bases; unmatched bases: 7.

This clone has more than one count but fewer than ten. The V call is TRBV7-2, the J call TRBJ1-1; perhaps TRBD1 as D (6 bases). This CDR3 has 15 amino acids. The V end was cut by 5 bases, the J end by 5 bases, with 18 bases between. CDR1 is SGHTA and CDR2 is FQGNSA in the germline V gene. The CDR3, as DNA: TGTGCCAGCAGCCCCCTGCGGACAGTTGGGACTGAAGCTTTCTTT. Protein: CASSPLRTVGTEAFF.

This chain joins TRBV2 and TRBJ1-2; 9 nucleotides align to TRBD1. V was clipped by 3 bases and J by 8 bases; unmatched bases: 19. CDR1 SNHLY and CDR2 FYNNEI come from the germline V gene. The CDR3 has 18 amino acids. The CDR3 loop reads CASSELPPSSGQGGGYTF. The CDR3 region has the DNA TGTGCCAGCAGTGAGTTACCCCCCTCCTCGGGACAGGGAGGAGGCTACACCTTC.

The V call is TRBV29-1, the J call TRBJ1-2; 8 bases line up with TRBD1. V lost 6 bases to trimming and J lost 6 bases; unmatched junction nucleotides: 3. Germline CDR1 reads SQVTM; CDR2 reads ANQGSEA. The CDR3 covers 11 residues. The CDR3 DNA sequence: TGCAGCGTCGGACAGGGTGATGGCTACACCTTC. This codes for CSVGQGDGYTF.

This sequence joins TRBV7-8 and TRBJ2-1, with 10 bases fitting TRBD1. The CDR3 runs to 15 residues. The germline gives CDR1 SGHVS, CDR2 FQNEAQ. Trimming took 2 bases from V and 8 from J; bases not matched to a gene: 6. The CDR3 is CASSLLGTGDYEQFF. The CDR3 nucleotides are TGTGCCAGCAGCTTATTGGGGACAGGGGATTATGAGCAGTTCTTC.

This CDR3 reads CASRRVSGTEAFF. The CDR3 DNA reads as TGTGCCAGCAGGAGGGTCTCGGGAACTGAAGCTTTCTTT. J is TRBJ1-1 and V is TRBV12-3 or TRBV12-4; D remains unclear. This CDR3 has 13 amino acids. V dropped 6 bases and J dropped 5 bases, with 13 bases sitting between them.

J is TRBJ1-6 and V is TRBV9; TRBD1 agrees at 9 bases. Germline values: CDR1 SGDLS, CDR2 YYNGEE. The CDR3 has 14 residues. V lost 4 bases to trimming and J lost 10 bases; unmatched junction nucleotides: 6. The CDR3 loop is CASSKNRGQSPLHF. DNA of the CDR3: TGTGCCAGCAGCAAAAACAGGGGGCAATCACCCCTCCACTTT. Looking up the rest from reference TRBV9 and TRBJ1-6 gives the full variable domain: DSGVTQTPKHLITATGQRVTLRCSPRSGDLSVYWYQQSLDQGLQFLIQYYNGEERAKGNILERFSAQQFPDLHSELNLSSLELGDSALYFCASSKNRGQSPLHFGNGTRLTVT.

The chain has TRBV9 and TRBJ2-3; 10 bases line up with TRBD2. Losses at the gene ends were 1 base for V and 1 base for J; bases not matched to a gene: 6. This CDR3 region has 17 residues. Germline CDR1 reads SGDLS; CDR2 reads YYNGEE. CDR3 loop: CASSVPRAGGRTDTQYF. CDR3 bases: TGTGCCAGCAGCGTACCTAGAGCGGGGGGGCGCACAGATACGCAGTATTTT.

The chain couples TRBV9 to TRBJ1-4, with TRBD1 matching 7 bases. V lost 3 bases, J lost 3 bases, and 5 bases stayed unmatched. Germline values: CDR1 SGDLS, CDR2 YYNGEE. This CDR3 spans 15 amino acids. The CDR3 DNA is TGTGCCAGCAGCGCCCGAGGGGGCCCTAATGAAAAACTGTTTTTT. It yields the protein CASSARGGPNEKLFF.

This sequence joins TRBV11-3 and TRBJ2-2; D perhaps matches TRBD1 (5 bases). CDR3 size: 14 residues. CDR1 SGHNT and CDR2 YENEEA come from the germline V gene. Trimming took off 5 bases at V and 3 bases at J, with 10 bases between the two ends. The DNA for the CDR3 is TGTGCCAGCAGCATTGACAGATACACCGGGGAGCTGTTTTTT. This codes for CASSIDRYTGELFF.

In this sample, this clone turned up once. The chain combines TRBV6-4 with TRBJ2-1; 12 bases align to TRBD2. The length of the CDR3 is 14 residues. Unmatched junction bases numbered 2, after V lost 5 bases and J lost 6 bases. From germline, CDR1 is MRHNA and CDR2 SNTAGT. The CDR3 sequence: CASSSSGGANEQFF. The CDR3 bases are TGTGCCAGCAGTTCTAGCGGGGGGGCCAATGAGCAGTTCTTC.

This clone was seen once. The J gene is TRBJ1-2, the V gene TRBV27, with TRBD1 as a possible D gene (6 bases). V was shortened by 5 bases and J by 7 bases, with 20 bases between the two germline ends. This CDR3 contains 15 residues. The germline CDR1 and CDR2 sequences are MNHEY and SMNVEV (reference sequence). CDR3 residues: CASSAQTGNDRGYTF. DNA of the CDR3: TGTGCCAGCAGTGCACAGACAGGTAACGATCGTGGCTACACCTTC.

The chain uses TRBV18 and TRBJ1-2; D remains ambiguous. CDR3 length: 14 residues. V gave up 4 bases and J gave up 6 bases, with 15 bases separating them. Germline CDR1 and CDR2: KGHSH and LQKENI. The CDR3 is CASSLGLSLDGYTF. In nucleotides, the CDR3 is TGTGCCAGCTCACTTGGCCTTTCCCTAGATGGCTACACCTTC.

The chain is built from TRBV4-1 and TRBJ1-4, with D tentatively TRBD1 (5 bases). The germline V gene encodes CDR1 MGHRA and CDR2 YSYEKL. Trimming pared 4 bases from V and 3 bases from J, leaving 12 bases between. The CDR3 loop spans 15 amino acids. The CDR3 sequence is CASSLDSHPNEKLFF. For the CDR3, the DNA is TGCGCCAGCAGCCTCGACAGTCACCCTAATGAAAAACTGTTTTTT.

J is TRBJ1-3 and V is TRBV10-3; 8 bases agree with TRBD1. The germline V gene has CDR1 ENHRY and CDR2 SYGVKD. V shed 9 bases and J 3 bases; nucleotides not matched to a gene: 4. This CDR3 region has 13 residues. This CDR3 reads CAIAGQDGNTIYF. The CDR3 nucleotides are TGTGCCATAGCGGGACAGGATGGAAACACCATATATTTT.

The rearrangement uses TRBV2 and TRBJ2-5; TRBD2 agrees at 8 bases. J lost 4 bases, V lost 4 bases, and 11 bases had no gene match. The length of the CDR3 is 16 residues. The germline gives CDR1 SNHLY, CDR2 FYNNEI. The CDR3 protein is CASSVQRGTAVETQYF. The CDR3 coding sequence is TGTGCCAGCAGTGTTCAGCGGGGGACTGCCGTAGAGACCCAGTACTTC. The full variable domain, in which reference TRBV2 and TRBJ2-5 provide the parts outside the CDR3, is EPEVTQTPSHQVTQMGQEVILRCVPISNHLYFYWYRQILGQKVEFLVSFYNNEISEKSEIFDDQFSVERPDGSNFTLKIRSTKLEDSAMYFCASSVQRGTAVETQYFGPGTRLLVL.

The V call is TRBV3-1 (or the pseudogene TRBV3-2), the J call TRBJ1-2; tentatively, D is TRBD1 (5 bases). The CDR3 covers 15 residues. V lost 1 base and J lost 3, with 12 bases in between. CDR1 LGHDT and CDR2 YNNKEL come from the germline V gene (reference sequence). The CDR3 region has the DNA TGTGCCAGCAGCCAAGCAGGGCGCTGGGACTATGGCTACACCTTC. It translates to CASSQAGRWDYGYTF.

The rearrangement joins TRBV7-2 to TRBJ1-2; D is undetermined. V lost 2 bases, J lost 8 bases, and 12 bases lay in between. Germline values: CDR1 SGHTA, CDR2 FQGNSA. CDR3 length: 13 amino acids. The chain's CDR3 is CASSLFGMEGYTF. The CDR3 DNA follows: TGTGCCAGCAGCTTATTCGGGATGGAGGGCTACACCTTC. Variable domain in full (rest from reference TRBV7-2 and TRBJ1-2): GAGVSQSPSNKVTEKGKDVELRCDPISGHTALYWYRQSLGQGLEFLIYFQGNSAPDKSGLPSDRFSAERTGGSVSTLTIQRTQQEDSAVYLCASSLFGMEGYTFGSGTRLTVV.

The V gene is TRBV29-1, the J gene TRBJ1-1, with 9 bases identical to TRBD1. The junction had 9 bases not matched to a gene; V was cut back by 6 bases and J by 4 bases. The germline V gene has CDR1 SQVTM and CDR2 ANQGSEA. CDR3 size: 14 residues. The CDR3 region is CSVRPGQGGTEAFF. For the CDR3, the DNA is TGCAGCGTGCGGCCGGGACAGGGAGGCACTGAAGCTTTCTTT.

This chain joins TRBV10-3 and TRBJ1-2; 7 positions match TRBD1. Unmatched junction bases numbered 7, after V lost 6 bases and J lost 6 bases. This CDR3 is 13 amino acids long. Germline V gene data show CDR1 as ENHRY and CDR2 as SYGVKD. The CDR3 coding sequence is TGTGCCATCAGCCCGACAGGGTCCGATGGCTACACCTTC. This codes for CAISPTGSDGYTF.

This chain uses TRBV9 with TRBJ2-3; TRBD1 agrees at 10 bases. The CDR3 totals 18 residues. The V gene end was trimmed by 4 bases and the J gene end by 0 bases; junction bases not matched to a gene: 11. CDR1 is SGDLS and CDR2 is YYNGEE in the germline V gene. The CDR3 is CASSLWTGGETSTDTQYF. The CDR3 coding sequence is TGTGCCAGCAGCCTTTGGACAGGGGGGGAAACTAGCACAGATACGCAGTATTTT.

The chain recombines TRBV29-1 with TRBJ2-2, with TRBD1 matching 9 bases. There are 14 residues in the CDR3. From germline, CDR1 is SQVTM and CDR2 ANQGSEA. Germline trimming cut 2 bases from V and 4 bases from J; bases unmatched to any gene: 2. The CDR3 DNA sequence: TGCAGCGTTGAAACAGGGGGCTTCACCGGGGAGCTGTTTTTT. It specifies CSVETGGFTGELFF.

This CDR3 reads CASSSTGSNQPQHF. Written as DNA, the CDR3 is TGTGCCAGCAGCTCGACAGGTAGCAATCAGCCCCAGCATTTT. The chain combines TRBV6-5 with TRBJ1-5; a possible D gene is TRBD1 (6 bases). From germline, CDR1 is MNHEY and CDR2 SVGAGI. CDR3 length equals 14 residues. The V end lost 6 bases, the J end lost 0 bases, and 9 bases lay between the germline ends.